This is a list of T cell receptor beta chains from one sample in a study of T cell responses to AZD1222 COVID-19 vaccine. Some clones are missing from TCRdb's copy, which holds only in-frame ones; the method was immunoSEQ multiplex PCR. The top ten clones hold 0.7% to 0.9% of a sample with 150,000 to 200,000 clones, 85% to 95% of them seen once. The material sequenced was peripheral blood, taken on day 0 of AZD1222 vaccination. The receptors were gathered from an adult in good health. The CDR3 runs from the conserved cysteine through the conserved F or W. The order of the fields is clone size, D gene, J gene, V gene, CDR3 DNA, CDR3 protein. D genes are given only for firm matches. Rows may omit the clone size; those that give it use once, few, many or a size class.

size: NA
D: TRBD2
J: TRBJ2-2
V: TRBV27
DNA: TGTGCCAGCAGTTTCGGCGGGGGATCCGGGGAGCTGTTTTTT
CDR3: CASSFGGGSGELFF

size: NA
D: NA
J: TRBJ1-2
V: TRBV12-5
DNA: TGTGCTAGTGGTTTGGTACCGACCAACGACGGAGCTAACTATGGCTACACCTTC
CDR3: CASGLVPTNDGANYGYTF

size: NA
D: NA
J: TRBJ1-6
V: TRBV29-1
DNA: TGCAGCGTTGGGCTGGACGCAAATTCACCCCTCCACTTT
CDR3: CSVGLDANSPLHF

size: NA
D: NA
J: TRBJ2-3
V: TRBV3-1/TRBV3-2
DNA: TGTGCCAGCAGCCCTTCGTACTCCTCTTTTTTAGATACGCAGTATTTT
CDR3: CASSPSYSSFLDTQYF

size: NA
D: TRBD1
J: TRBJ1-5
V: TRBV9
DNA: TGTGCCAGCAGCCGGACAGGGTTTTTCGTCCAGCCCCAGCATTTT
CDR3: CASSRTGFFVQPQHF

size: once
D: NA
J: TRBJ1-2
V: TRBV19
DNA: TGTGCCAGTAACTCAATAGGGAGGAGTCTTGACTACACCTTC
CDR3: CASNSIGRSLDYTF

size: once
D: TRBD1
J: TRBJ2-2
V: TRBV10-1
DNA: TGCGCCACCAATGTGGACAGGGCGAACACCGGGGAGCTGTTTTTT
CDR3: CATNVDRANTGELFF

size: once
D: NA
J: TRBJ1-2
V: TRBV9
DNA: TGTGCCAGCAGCGCTCGACACCAGGGACCCTATGGCTACACCTTC
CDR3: CASSARHQGPYGYTF

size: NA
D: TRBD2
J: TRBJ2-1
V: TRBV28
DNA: TGTGCCAGTAGGCCCGGGGGGGCGGCCTACAATGAGCAGTTCTTC
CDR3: CASRPGGAAYNEQFF

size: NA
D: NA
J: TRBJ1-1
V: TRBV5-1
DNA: TGCGCCAGCAGCTTTGGGGATCCGAACACTGAAGCTTTCTTT
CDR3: CASSFGDPNTEAFF

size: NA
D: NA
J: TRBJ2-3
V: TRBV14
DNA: TGTGCCAGCAGCCGTATTAGGACAGCTACAGATACGCAGTATTTT
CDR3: CASSRIRTATDTQYF

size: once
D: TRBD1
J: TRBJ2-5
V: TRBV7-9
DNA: TGTGCCAGCCCGCCACCGGGACAGCAAGAGACCCAGTACTTC
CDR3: CASPPPGQQETQYF

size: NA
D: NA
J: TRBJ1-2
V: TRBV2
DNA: TGTGCCAGCAGTAAGAGGCAGGCCCATGGCTACACCTTC
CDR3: CASSKRQAHGYTF

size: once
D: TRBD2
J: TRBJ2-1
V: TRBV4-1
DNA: TGCGCCAGCAGCCAAGTAAATTCCCCGGGACTAGGTCGAAATGAGCAGTTCTTC
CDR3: CASSQVNSPGLGRNEQFF

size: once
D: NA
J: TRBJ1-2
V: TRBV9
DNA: TGTGCCAGCAGCGTCGGAGAAGATGGCTACACCTTC
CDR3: CASSVGEDGYTF

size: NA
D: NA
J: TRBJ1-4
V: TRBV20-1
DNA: TGCAGTGCTAGGAATGAAAAACTGTTTTTT
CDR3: CSARNEKLFF

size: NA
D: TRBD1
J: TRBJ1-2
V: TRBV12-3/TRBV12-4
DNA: TGTGCCAGCAGTCTCGACAGGGTCAGGGGCTACACCTTC
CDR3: CASSLDRVRGYTF

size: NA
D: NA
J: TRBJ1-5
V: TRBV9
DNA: TGTGCCAGCAGCGTAGACTATTATACTCAGCCCCAGCATTTT
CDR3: CASSVDYYTQPQHF

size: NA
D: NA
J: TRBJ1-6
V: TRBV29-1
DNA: TGCAGCGCCTCAAGTGGGGATAATTCACCCCTCCACTTT
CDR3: CSASSGDNSPLHF